A few counts support the clone carrying this T cell receptor beta chain. Sample-barcoded 5' priming and a J-beta primer mix drove a second PCR of 7 to 11 cycles. TCRdb redid the calling of the 5' RACE reads with MiXCR, one entry per CDR3 protein. Seen here are 750,000 to 950,000 distinct CDR3 sequences, more than 25% observed once, and the top ten hold about 3%. The data belong to a study of blood T cells in healthy people across ages. The CDR3 totals 13 residues. From germline, CDR1 is KGHSH and CDR2 LQKENI. These data are also associated with another study on T cells of mothers and their children. That source adds: Thymic selection shapes TCR recombination output similarly in related and unrelated pairs.

This clonotype was obtained from a boy between 10 and 17 years old in good health. The chain employs TRBV18 and TRBJ2-1, with D unclear. The last part of the DNA fits TRBJ2-5 better; the J call may be wrong. The sample taken for sequencing was blood. The DNA of the CDR3 is TGTGCCAGCTCACCCGCCCAACGGGAGACCCAGTACTTC. This encodes CASSPAQRETQYF.